This T cell receptor (beta chain) was recorded in a study of blood T cells in healthy people across ages (dated by TCRdb to between 2015 and 2016). Study-wide context: In model experiments, template switching captured about one uniquely barcoded TCR beta cDNA molecule for every two T cells. Using deep sequencing normalized with unique cDNA molecular identifiers, the study measured how TCR beta repertoire diversity changes with age. The donors were split into four age groups: young (average about 16 years), middle-aged (nearly 40), aged (about 62) and long-lived (roughly 80). To avoid experimental bias, donors of different ages were spread randomly across the sequencing lanes. Using the same blood draw, the study looked at two additional independent replicas of 1 million unique cDNA reads for two donors, one aged 18 to 30 and the other aged 80 or older. General conclusions and limits of the study: As age increased, observed TCR beta diversity per million T cells dropped in a roughly linear way, and a significant reduction was already evident by age 40. Because profiling used bulk unsorted PBMCs, naive and antigen-experienced compartments could not be compared conclusively. The percentage of naive T cells measured by flow cytometry correlated strongly with observed TCR beta diversity. Compared with the aged group, more naive CD4+ T cells, fewer expanded clones and increased TCR diversity were shown by the long-lived group, suggesting age selection. Total diversity estimates from one million sequenced T cells were considered lower bounds and underestimates. Because donor CMV infection status was unknown, age-related changes in expanded clonotypes were potentially confounded.

The approximately 40 donors, aged about 6 to 95 years, were systemically healthy Caucasian individuals from Russia. Each donor gave roughly 9.5 milliliters of peripheral blood, collected into EDTA-treated Vacutainer tubes. Ficoll-Paque density-gradient centrifugation was used to isolate PBMCs, with at least 6.5 million per sample. Total RNA was extracted from PBMCs with Trizol reagent, with at least 6 micrograms obtained per sample. Naive CD45RAhigh/CD27high T cell percentages were measured by flow cytometry on a PBMC aliquot from every donor. In regard to this clonotype: Its antigen is not yet known. Per-base quality was not reported, and no clone a single base away is much larger than it.

The library relied on 5' RACE. A second PCR of about 7 to 12 cycles was performed with a sample-barcoded 5' primer and a J-beta primer mix. A template-switch 5' adaptor carrying 12 random nucleotides introduced a unique molecular identifier onto each TCR beta cDNA molecule. At least 2.5 million CDR3-containing paired-end reads were obtained from each sample. All of the RNA was converted into first-strand cDNA using the Mint cDNA synthesis kit, with a TRBC-specific oligonucleotide serving as the primer. All cDNA was treated with uracil-DNA glycosylase and then went through a first 18-cycle PCR with the universal primers M1SS and BC2_uni_R. The authors processed their data as follows. Normalization of each sample was performed by random selection of 1 million high-quality reads, each carrying a distinct molecular identifier. Reads with shared molecular identifiers were discarded instead of being binned into consensus sequences. CDR3 identification, clonotype clustering and error correction used MiTCR with a Q25 quality threshold and the strictest error-elimination algorithm. Lower-bound total TCR beta diversity was estimated with a nonparametric unseen species model using Euler transformation. The raw public reads went through TCRdb reprocessing: fastp at Q25, MiXCR clone calling, in-frame beta chains kept. All rows with the same CDR3 protein become a single entry with the most common DNA and genes. The V and J calls and clone size are TCRdb's, not the authors'. This sample holds 1.8 million or so distinct CDR3 sequences; about 39% were observed only once. In total, the top ten clones hold under 30% of the sample.

The CDR3 numbers 15 residues from cysteine through phenylalanine. CDR3 DNA is the only sequence kept; it has 45 bases, read in frame from the first base. Clipping removes 6 bases from V and 1 base from J, with 8 as the unmatched junction base count. Looking up the germline V gene yields CDR1 MNHEY and CDR2 SVGAGI. The V and J segments used are TRBV6-5 and TRBJ2-5, and TRBD1 matches 7 of the central bases. The sequence was collected from a human donor in good health. Sample: blood. CDR3 sequence: CASRPPGQSQETQYF. The DNA sequence is TGTGCCAGCAGACCACCGGGACAGAGCCAAGAGACCCAGTACTTC.